This TCR beta chain was profiled in a study of T cell repertoires in cytomegalovirus infection. Whole-study context: Matching HLA type, along with CMV infection, was indicated by public TCR beta signatures.

Via MiXCR, TCRdb re-called the reads, giving one row per CDR3 protein. The repertoire holds fewer than 200,000 distinct CDR3 sequences, with around an eighth as singletons. About this clonotype itself: Its antigen is as yet unknown.

The study's findings and limits: The cumulative frequency of public TCR beta families identified carriers of CMV plus the relevant HLA. Dominant in the ex vivo response were TCR beta clonotypes restricted by HLA-C and specific for CMV.

This clonotype originated in a human donor in good health (CMV status not recorded). Some clones in this sample may be carry-over from other donors' samples. Sequenced: PBMCs.

For the CDR3, the DNA is TGCAGTGCTAGTCCCCTCGGGGGAGTCGTCGAGACCCAGTACTTC. Translated, it gives CSASPLGGVVETQYF. V usage is TRBV20-1 and J usage is TRBJ2-5, with D possibly TRBD2 on 6 matching bases. CDR3 length: 15 amino acids. Germline lookup yields CDR1 DFQATT and CDR2 SNEGSKA (reference sequence). The V end was cut by 3 bases, the J end by 5 bases, with 19 bases between.